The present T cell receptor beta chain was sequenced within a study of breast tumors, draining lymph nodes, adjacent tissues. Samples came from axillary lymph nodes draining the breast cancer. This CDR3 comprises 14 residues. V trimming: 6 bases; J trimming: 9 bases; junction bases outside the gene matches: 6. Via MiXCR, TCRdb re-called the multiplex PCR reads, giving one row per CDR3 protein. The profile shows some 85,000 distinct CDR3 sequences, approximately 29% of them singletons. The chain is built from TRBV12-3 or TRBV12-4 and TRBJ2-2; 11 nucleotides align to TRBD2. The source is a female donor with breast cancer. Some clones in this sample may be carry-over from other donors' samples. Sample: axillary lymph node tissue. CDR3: CASRPTSGSRELFF. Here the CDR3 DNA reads TGTGCCAGCAGACCAACTAGCGGGAGTAGGGAGCTGTTTTTT.